This TCR beta chain derives from a study of cytotoxic CD8 clonotypes in ibrutinib-treated CLL. Turning to the study itself: In all, about a dozen patients were relapsed/refractory, approximately 16 were treatment-naive and 17 to 18 were IGHV unmutated.

Trimming shortened V by 4 bases and J by 4 bases, and 11 bases separated the two germline ends. The CDR3 totals 14 residues. Germline V gene sequence: CDR1 KGHSH, CDR2 LQKENI. Method: immunoSEQ multiplex PCR; TCRdb's copy keeps in-frame clones and lacks some. The data hold about 130,000 clones, with 70% to 90% observed a single time. The chain is built from TRBV18 and TRBJ1-5; perhaps TRBD1 as D (6 bases). The clonotype originates from a human donor with chronic lymphocytic leukemia. The starting material was PBMCs, obtained after 24 months of ibrutinib treatment. CDR3 protein: CASSLTGNNQPQHF. The CDR3 bases are TGTGCCAGCTCACTTACAGGGAATAATCAGCCCCAGCATTTT.